A selection of T cell receptor beta chains follows, all from one sample in a study of blood T cell repertoires in COVID-19. The method was immunoSEQ multiplex PCR; TCRdb's version includes in-frame clones alone and lacks a portion of them. The profile shows under 150,000 clones, 85% of them singletons. The sequenced sample was peripheral blood. These receptors came from a human donor in a cohort sampled during active COVID-19. Each CDR3 is given with its conserved first and last residue. A D gene is named only where the DNA matches it firmly. The size entry is marked missing in some rows and otherwise reads once, few, many or a size class.

TRBJ2-1 | TRBV6-6 | - | TRBD2 | CASRPSGDYNEQFF | TGTGCCAGCAGACCTAGCGGGGATTACAATGAGCAGTTCTTC
TRBJ2-7 | TRBV5-1 | - | TRBD1 | CASSLAFGTVNEQYF | TGCGCCAGCAGCTTGGCTTTTGGGACAGTGAACGAGCAGTACTTC
TRBJ2-3 | TRBV5-1 | once | - | CASSSQDTQYF | TGCGCCAGCAGCTCCCAAGATACGCAGTATTTT
TRBJ1-5 | TRBV2 | few | - | CASNRDSNQPQHF | TGTGCCAGTAACAGGGATAGCAATCAGCCCCAGCATTTT
TRBJ1-2 | TRBV6-5 | - | TRBD1 | CASNGQGANYGYTF | TGTGCCAGCAATGGACAGGGGGCAAACTATGGCTACACCTTC
TRBJ2-3 | TRBV2 | - | TRBD2 | CASRSTSGASTDTQYF | TGTGCCAGCAGGTCGACTAGCGGGGCCAGCACAGATACGCAGTATTTT
TRBJ2-3 | TRBV19 | - | TRBD1 | CASSTTGGADTQYF | TGTGCCAGTAGTACGACAGGGGGTGCAGATACGCAGTATTTT
TRBJ1-5 | TRBV30 | - | TRBD1 | CAWSLGAGGQPQHF | TGTGCCTGGAGTTTAGGTGCAGGGGGCCAGCCCCAGCATTTT
TRBJ2-3 | TRBV30 | - | TRBD2 | CAWTSGGASDTQYF | TGTGCCTGGACTAGCGGGGGGGCCTCAGATACGCAGTATTTT
TRBJ2-1 | TRBV9 | - | TRBD2 | CASSPTRGVGNEQFF | TGTGCCAGCAGCCCCACCCGGGGGGTGGGGAATGAGCAGTTCTTC
TRBJ1-5 | TRBV19 | - | TRBD1 | CASSARGLNQPQHF | TGTGCCAGTAGTGCCAGGGGGCTCAATCAGCCCCAGCATTTT
TRBJ2-7 | TRBV7-3 | - | - | CASSLTGGTGAYEQYF | TGTGCCAGCAGCTTAACGGGGGGTACAGGAGCCTACGAGCAGTACTTC
TRBJ2-6 | TRBV5-1 | - | - | CASSRGVSGANVLTF | TGCGCCAGCAGCCGCGGGGTTTCTGGGGCCAACGTCCTGACTTTC
TRBJ2-3 | TRBV24-1 | few | TRBD2 | CATSDPRGASGDLKTQYF | TGTGCCACCAGTGATCCCCGCGGGGCTAGCGGGGACCTTAAAACGCAGTATTTT
TRBJ2-3 | TRBV19 | - | TRBD1 | CASRQTGLTTDTQYF | TGTGCCAGTAGACAGACAGGGCTGACCACAGATACGCAGTATTTT
TRBJ1-3 | TRBV12-5 | - | - | CASGTTSSGNTIYF | TGTGCTAGTGGCACCACCAGCTCTGGAAACACCATATATTTT
TRBJ1-5 | TRBV19 | - | TRBD1 | CASSKGQGQPQHF | TGTGCCAGTAGCAAGGGACAGGGCCAGCCCCAGCATTTT